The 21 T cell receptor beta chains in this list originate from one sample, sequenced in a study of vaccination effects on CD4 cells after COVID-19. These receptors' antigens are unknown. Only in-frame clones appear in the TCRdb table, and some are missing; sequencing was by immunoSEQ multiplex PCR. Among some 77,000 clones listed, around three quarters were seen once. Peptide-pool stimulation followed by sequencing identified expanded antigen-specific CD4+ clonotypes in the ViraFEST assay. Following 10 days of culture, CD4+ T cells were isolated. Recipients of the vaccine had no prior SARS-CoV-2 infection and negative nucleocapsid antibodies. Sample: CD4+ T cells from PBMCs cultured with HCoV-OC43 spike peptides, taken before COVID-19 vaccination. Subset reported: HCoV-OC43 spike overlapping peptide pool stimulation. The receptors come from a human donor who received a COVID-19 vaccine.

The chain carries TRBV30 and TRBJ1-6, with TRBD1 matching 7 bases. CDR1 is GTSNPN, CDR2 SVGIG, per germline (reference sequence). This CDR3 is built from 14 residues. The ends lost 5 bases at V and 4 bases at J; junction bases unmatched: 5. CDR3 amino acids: CAWGGQPYNSPLHF. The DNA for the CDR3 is TGTGCCTGGGGGGGACAGCCATATAATTCACCCCTCCACTTT. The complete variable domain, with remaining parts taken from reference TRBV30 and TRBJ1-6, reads SQTIHQWPATLVQPVGSPLSLECTVEGTSNPNLYWYRQAAGRGLQLLFYSVGIGQISSEVPQNLSASRPQDRQFILSSKKLLLSDSGFYLCAWGGQPYNSPLHFGNGTRLTVT.

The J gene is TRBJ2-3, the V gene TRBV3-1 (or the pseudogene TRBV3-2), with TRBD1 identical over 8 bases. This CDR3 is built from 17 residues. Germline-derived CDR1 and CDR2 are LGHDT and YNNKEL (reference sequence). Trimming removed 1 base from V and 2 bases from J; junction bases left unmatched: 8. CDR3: CASSQAGGRNNTDTQYF. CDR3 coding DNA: TGTGCCAGCAGCCAAGCAGGGGGCAGAAATAACACAGATACGCAGTATTTT.

The DNA of the CDR3 is TGTGCCAGCAGCTTAGTATCGGTAGGGGCTTATGGCTACACCTTC. Protein sequence: CASSLVSVGAYGYTF. V is TRBV11-2 and J is TRBJ1-2; D possibly corresponds to TRBD1 (5 bases). There are 15 residues in the CDR3. Germline CDR1 is SGHAT and CDR2 is FQNNGV. Trimming removed 1 base at V and 5 bases at J, with 14 bases between.

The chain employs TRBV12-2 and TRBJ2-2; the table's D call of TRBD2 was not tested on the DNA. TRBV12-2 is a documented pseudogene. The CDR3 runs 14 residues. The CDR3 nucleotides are TGTGCAAGTCGCTTTGATTCTAGTGCCGGGGAGCTGTTTTTT. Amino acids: CASRFDSSAGELFF.

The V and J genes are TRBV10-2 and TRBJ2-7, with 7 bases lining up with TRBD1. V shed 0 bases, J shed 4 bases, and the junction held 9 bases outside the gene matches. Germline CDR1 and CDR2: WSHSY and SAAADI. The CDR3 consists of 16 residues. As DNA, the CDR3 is TGCGCCAGCAGTGAGTCTGGGACAGCCGCAACGTACGAGCAGTACGTC. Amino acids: CASSESGTAATYEQYV.

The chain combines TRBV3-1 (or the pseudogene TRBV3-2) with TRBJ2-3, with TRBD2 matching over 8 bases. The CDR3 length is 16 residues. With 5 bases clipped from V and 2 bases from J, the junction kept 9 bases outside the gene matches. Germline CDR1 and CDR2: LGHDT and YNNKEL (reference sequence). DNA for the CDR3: TGTGCCAGCAGCTTAACTAGCGGACCCTTCACAGATACGCAGTATTTT. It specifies CASSLTSGPFTDTQYF.

The CDR3: CATSAIGGADTGELFF. The CDR3 DNA sequence: TGTGCCACCAGTGCCATTGGAGGGGCCGACACCGGGGAGCTGTTTTTT. The genes are TRBV24-1 and TRBJ2-2; the D gene is possibly TRBD2 (6 bases). Germline lookup yields CDR1 KGHDR and CDR2 SFDVKD. The length of the CDR3 is 16 residues. Trimming cost V 5 bases and J 3 bases, with 15 bases left between them.

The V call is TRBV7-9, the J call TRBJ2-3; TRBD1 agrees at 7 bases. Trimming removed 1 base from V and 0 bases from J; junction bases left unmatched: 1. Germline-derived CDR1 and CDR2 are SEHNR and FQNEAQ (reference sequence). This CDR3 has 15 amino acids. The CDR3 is CASSLEGQSTDTQYF. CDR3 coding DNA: TGTGCCAGCAGCTTAGAGGGACAGAGCACAGATACGCAGTATTTT.

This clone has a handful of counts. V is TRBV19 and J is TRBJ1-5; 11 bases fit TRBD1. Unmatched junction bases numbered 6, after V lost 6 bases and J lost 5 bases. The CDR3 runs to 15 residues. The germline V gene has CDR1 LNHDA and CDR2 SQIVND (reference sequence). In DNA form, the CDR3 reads TGTGCCAGTAGCAGGACAGGGGGCCGGGATCAGCCCCAGCATTTT. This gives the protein CASSRTGGRDQPQHF.

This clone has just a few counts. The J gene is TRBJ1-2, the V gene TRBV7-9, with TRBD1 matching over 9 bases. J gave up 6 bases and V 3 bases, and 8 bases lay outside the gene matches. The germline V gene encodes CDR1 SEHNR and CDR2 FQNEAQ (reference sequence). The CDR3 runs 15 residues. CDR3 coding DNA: TGTGCCAGCAGCTTCCTCGACAGGGGGTCAGATGGCTACACCTTC. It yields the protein CASSFLDRGSDGYTF.

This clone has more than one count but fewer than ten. The CDR3 here is CASSANGQGAQYV. The CDR3 DNA reads as TGTGCCAGCAGCGCAAACGGACAGGGGGCGCAGTACGTC. The chain is built from TRBV9 and TRBJ2-7; 11 positions match TRBD1. After removal of 3 bases from V and 9 bases from J, the junction contained 5 bases not matched to a gene. The CDR3 spans 13 residues. Germline values: CDR1 SGDLS, CDR2 YYNGEE.

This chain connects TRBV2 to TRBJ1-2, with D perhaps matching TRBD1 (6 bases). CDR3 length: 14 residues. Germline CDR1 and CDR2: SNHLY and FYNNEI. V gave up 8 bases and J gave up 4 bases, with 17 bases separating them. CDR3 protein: CASLRDTTLYGYTF. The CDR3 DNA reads TGTGCCAGCCTCCGGGACACAACCCTCTATGGCTACACCTTC. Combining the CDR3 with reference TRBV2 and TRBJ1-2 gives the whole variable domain EPEVTQTPSHQVTQMGQEVILRCVPISNHLYFYWYRQILGQKVEFLVSFYNNEISEKSEIFDDQFSVERPDGSNFTLKIRSTKLEDSAMYFCASLRDTTLYGYTFGSGTRLTVV.

DNA of the CDR3: TGTGCCAGCTCACTCGGAAGACAATGGGATACGCAGTATTTT. It specifies CASSLGRQWDTQYF. This chain uses TRBV18 with TRBJ2-3; D not certain. The germline CDR1 and CDR2 sequences are KGHSH and LQKENI. This CDR3 comprises 14 residues. V shed 4 bases and J shed 6 bases, with 14 bases lying between them.

The CDR3 reads CASSPGTSGDNEQFF. In DNA, the CDR3 is TGTGCCAGCAGCCCTGGGACTAGCGGGGACAATGAGCAGTTCTTC. The rearrangement uses TRBV28 and TRBJ2-1; TRBD2 matches at 13 bases. CDR1 is MDHEN and CDR2 is SYDVKM in the germline V gene. There are 15 residues in the CDR3. V lost 6 bases and J lost 5; bases outside the gene matches: 4.

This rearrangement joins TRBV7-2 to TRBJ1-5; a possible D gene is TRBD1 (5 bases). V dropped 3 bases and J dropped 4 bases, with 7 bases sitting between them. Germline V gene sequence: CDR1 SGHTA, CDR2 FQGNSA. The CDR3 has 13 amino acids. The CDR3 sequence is CASSFDRNQPQHF. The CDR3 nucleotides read TGTGCCAGCAGCTTTGACAGAAATCAGCCCCAGCATTTT.

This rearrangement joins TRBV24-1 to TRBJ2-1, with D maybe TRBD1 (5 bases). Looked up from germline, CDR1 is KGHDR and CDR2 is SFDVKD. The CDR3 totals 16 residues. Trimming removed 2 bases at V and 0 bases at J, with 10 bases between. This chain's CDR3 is CATSDSTGSSYNEQFF. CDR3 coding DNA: TGTGCCACCAGTGATTCTACAGGAAGCTCCTACAATGAGCAGTTCTTC.

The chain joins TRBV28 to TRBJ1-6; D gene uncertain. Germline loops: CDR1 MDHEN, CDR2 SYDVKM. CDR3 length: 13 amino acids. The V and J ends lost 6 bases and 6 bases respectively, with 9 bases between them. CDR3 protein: CASRPDSNSPLHF. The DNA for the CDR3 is TGTGCCAGCAGGCCCGACTCTAATTCACCCCTCCACTTT. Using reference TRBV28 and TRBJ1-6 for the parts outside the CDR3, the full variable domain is DVKVTQSSRYLVKRTGEKVFLECVQDMDHENMFWYRQDPGLGLRLIYFSYDVKMKEKGDIPEGYSVSREKKERFSLILESASTNQTSMYLCASRPDSNSPLHFGNGTRLTVT.

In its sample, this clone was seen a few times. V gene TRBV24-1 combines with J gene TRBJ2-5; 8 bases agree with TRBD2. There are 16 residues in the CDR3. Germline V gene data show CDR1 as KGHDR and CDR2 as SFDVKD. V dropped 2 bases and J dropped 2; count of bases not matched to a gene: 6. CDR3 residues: CATSDWRGASQETQYF. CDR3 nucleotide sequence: TGTGCCACCAGTGATTGGCGGGGGGCATCACAAGAGACCCAGTACTTC.

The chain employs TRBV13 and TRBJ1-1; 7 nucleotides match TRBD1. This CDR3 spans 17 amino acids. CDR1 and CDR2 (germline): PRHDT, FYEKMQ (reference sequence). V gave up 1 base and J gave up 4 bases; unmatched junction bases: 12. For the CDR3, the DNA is TGTGCCAGCAGCTTAGTCGTCCCAGGGGGGAAAGGCACTGAAGCTTTCTTT. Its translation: CASSLVVPGGKGTEAFF.

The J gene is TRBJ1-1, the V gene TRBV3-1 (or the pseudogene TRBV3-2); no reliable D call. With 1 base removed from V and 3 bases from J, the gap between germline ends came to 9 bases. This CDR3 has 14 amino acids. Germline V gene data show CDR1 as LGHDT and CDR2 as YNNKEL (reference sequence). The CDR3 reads CASSQGLWDTEAFF. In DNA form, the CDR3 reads TGTGCCAGCAGCCAAGGTCTCTGGGACACTGAAGCTTTCTTT.

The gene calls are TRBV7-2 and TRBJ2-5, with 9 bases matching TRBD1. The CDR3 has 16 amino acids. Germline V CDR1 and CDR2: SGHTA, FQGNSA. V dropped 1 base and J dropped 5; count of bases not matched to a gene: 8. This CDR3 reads CASSLEWDREQETQYF. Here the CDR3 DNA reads TGTGCCAGCAGCTTAGAATGGGACAGGGAGCAGGAGACCCAGTACTTC.